The present T cell receptor (beta chain) was sequenced within a study of CD8 T cells in Susac syndrome. It was with random hexamers that 0.5 to 1 ug RNA was reverse transcribed. Across 54 Vbeta and 13 Jbeta, immunoSEQ multiplex PCR amplified TCR beta CDR3. TCRdb re-called the immunoSEQ multiplex PCR reads through MiXCR, storing one row per CDR3 protein. The table records around 200,000 distinct CDR3 sequences, about 95% of them present only once. The V and J ends lost 1 base and 8 bases respectively, with 13 bases between them. The CDR3 loop spans 14 amino acids. Germline-derived CDR1 and CDR2 are SGHDN and FVKESK. TCR beta from blood CD8+ and CD4+ T cells was sequenced. Patients with stable or active relapsing-remitting disease, all of them treatment-naive, made up the multiple sclerosis controls. Bulk CD8+ and CD4+ cells came from magnetic negative isolation; CD8+ TEMRA by FACS.

The TCR comes from a human donor with multiple sclerosis. This chain uses TRBV14 with TRBJ2-3; D perhaps matches TRBD1 (6 bases). Sequencing was done on a sample of CD4+ T cells from PBMCs. CDR3 DNA: TGTGCCAGCAGCCAAGCCCAGGGGCACAGTACGCAGTATTTT. This gives the protein CASSQAQGHSTQYF. Together with reference TRBV14 and TRBJ2-3, the CDR3 gives the full variable domain: EAGVTQFPSHSVIEKGQTVTLRCDPISGHDNLYWYRRVMGKEIKFLLHFVKESKQDESGMPNNRFLAERTGGTYSTLKVQPAELEDSGVYFCASSQAQGHSTQYFGPGTRLTVL.